This T cell receptor beta chain was documented in a study of T-cell reconstitution after alpha-beta-depleted transplantation in children. The J segment lost 2 bases and the V segment lost 5 bases, leaving 18 bases of the junction unmatched. CDR3 size: 18 residues. Germline CDR1 and CDR2: SGHRS and YFSETQ. This sample's TCRbeta library carried unique molecular identifier barcodes. TCRdb passed the PCR reads through MiXCR, listing each CDR3 protein once. Here the sample spans about 540,000 distinct CDR3 sequences, approximately 20% being singletons. The TCR sequence derives from a human donor who donated a stem cell graft to a child with acute lymphoblastic leukemia. The sample here was PBMCs from the stem cell graft donor, taken from the stem cell graft. This sequence joins TRBV5-1 and TRBJ2-7, with 8 nucleotides matching TRBD1. The CDR3 reads CASSSDRENSPNPYEQYF. CDR3 in DNA: TGCGCCAGCAGTTCGGACAGGGAAAATTCTCCTAACCCCTACGAGCAGTACTTC.